Listed here are 27 T cell receptor beta chains from one sample, sequenced in a study of T cell responses to AZD1222 COVID-19 vaccine. Profiled with immunoSEQ multiplex PCR; TCRdb holds only in-frame clones, not every one. The sample contains 150,000 to 200,000 clones, 87% of which appear only once. This sample comprised peripheral blood, obtained 28 days after the second AZD1222 dose. The receptors originated from an adult who received the AZD1222 COVID-19 vaccine.

The chain employs TRBV5-4 and TRBJ1-2, with no clear D. The germline V gene has CDR1 SGHNT and CDR2 YYREEE (reference sequence). V was trimmed by 0 bases and J by 2 bases, leaving 8 bases between them. The CDR3 is 14 amino acids. CDR3 bases: TGTGCCAGCAGCTTGGGACGGAACAACTATGGCTACACCTTC. Translating gives CASSLGRNNYGYTF.

This chain links TRBV9 with TRBJ2-1, with 9 bases that match TRBD2. The CDR3 totals 11 residues. V trimming: 4 bases; J trimming: 15 bases; junction bases outside the gene matches: 5. Germline-derived CDR1 and CDR2 are SGDLS and YYNGEE. Here the CDR3 reads CASSPGTSLFF. DNA of the CDR3: TGTGCCAGCAGCCCCGGGACTAGCCTGTTCTTC.

The chain recombines TRBV6-5 with TRBJ2-1; 9 bases fit TRBD2. Trimming cost V 6 bases and J 9 bases; bases outside gene matches: 12. From germline, CDR1 is MNHEY and CDR2 SVGAGI. The CDR3 has 15 amino acids. The CDR3 DNA reads as TGTGCCAGCAGCCCCCGGGCGGGAGGGGGCGGTGAGCAGTTCTTC. This encodes CASSPRAGGGGEQFF.

This clone turned up a few times. V gene TRBV3-1 (or the pseudogene TRBV3-2) combines with J gene TRBJ2-7; possible D gene TRBD2, 7 bases. V was cut by 3 bases and J by 3 bases, with 12 bases left in between. The length of the CDR3 is 14 residues. In germline, CDR1 is LGHDT, CDR2 YNNKEL (reference sequence). This chain's CDR3 is CASSHSGGGYEQYF. As DNA, the CDR3 is TGTGCCAGCAGCCATTCGGGGGGCGGCTACGAGCAGTACTTC.

The chain links TRBV19 to TRBJ1-1; no reliable D call. The CDR3 loop spans 13 amino acids. Germline CDR1 LNHDA, CDR2 SQIVND (reference sequence). Trimming pared 8 bases from V and 0 bases from J, leaving 10 bases between. CDR3 residues: CASLPGMNTEAFF. The CDR3 bases are TGTGCCAGTCTTCCTGGGATGAACACTGAAGCTTTCTTT. The full variable domain, with the rest looked up from reference TRBV19 and TRBJ1-1, is DGGITQSPKYLFRKEGQNVTLSCEQNLNHDAMYWYRQDPGQGLRLIYYSQIVNDFQKGDIAEGYSVSREKKESFPLTVTSAQKNPTAFYLCASLPGMNTEAFFGQGTRLTVV.

This sequence joins TRBV6-5 and TRBJ2-7; D perhaps matches TRBD1 (6 bases). V was shortened by 2 bases and J by 2 bases, with 7 bases between the two germline ends. Germline loops: CDR1 MNHEY, CDR2 SVGAGI. The CDR3 length is 13 residues. CDR3 nucleotides: TGTGCCAGCAGTTACGAGGGGGCCTACGAGCAGTACTTC. This translates into CASSYEGAYEQYF.

The chain employs TRBV13 and TRBJ2-7; the match to TRBD2 covers 11 bases. This CDR3 is built from 16 residues. V lost 2 bases to trimming and J lost 0 bases; unmatched junction nucleotides: 3. CDR1 is PRHDT and CDR2 is FYEKMQ in the germline V gene (reference sequence). The CDR3 reads CASSLPSGGTSYEQYF. CDR3 coding DNA: TGTGCCAGCAGCTTACCTAGCGGGGGGACCTCCTACGAGCAGTACTTC.

This chain joins TRBV10-3 and TRBJ2-7, with D possibly being TRBD1 (5 bases). V lost 6 bases, J lost 7 bases, and 10 bases lay in between. Germline values: CDR1 ENHRY, CDR2 SYGVKD. This CDR3 spans 11 amino acids. The CDR3 DNA sequence: TGTGCCATCAGCGGTAGGACAGAGCAGTACTTC. Translated, it gives CAISGRTEQYF.

This clone was recorded only once. The chain recombines TRBV6-2 or TRBV6-3 with TRBJ2-3, with D possibly being TRBD1 (6 bases). The germline V gene has CDR1 MNHEY and CDR2 SVGEGT. V lost 6 bases to trimming and J lost 3 bases, with 13 bases between them. This CDR3 is built from 14 residues. As DNA, the CDR3 is TGTGCCAGCAGCCTCGGACAGCCTACAGATACGCAGTATTTT. Protein sequence: CASSLGQPTDTQYF.

The chain employs TRBV9 and TRBJ2-3; maybe TRBD1 (6 bases). V lost 4 bases and J 2 bases, leaving 14 bases between the germline ends. The CDR3 loop spans 15 amino acids. The germline V gene encodes CDR1 SGDLS and CDR2 YYNGEE. This CDR3 reads CASSPRTAFTDTQYF. The CDR3 coding sequence is TGTGCCAGCAGCCCCAGGACAGCATTCACAGATACGCAGTATTTT.

The gene calls are TRBV27 and TRBJ1-1; 7 positions match TRBD1. With 1 base clipped from V and 2 bases from J, the junction kept 4 bases outside the gene matches. The CDR3 is 15 residues long. Germline-derived CDR1 and CDR2 are MNHEY and SMNVEV (reference sequence). The CDR3 DNA is TGTGCCAGCAGTTTATGGACAGGTGCCAACACTGAAGCTTTCTTT. It encodes CASSLWTGANTEAFF.

The chain couples TRBV15 to TRBJ1-4, with D possibly being TRBD1 (6 bases). Trimming pared 3 bases from V and 6 bases from J, leaving 20 bases between. CDR1 and CDR2 (germline): LNHNV, YYDKDF (reference sequence). This CDR3 is 17 amino acids long. CDR3 region: CATSRLYHGGADEKLFF. For the CDR3, the DNA is TGTGCCACCAGCAGGCTATACCATGGGGGGGCCGATGAAAAACTGTTTTTT. Full variable domain (outside the CDR3, taken from reference TRBV15 and TRBJ1-4): DAMVIQNPRYQVTQFGKPVTLSCSQTLNHNVMYWYQQKSSQAPKLLFHYYDKDFNNEADTPDNFQSRRPNTSFCFLDIRSPGLGDTAMYLCATSRLYHGGADEKLFFGSGTQLSVL.

The chain recombines TRBV19 with TRBJ1-1; TRBD1 matches at 8 bases. Germline V CDR1 and CDR2: LNHDA, SQIVND (reference sequence). The CDR3 spans 14 residues. Trimming at V came to 9 bases and at J to 0 bases, leaving 6 bases not matched to a gene. The CDR3 reads CASSPGQVNTEAFF. DNA for the CDR3: TGTGCCAGCAGTCCGGGACAGGTGAACACTGAAGCTTTCTTT.

The sample holds one count of this clone. V gene TRBV19 combines with J gene TRBJ1-5; a possible D gene is TRBD1 (6 bases). The V gene lost 5 bases and the J gene lost 3 bases, with 14 bases spanning the gap. Germline V lookup: CDR1 LNHDA, CDR2 SQIVND (reference sequence). The CDR3 totals 15 residues. The CDR3: CASSYNRDNNQPQHF. The CDR3 nucleotides are TGTGCCAGTAGTTACAACCGGGACAACAATCAGCCCCAGCATTTT.

The genes are TRBV5-8 and TRBJ2-4; 8 nucleotides agree with TRBD1. J was trimmed by 8 bases and V by 0 bases; bases with no gene match: 4. CDR3 size: 14 residues. CDR1 SGHTS and CDR2 YDEGEE come from the germline V gene. The CDR3 loop reads CASSLGQGFDIQYF. CDR3 nucleotide sequence: TGTGCCAGCAGCTTGGGACAGGGGTTTGACATTCAGTACTTC.

DNA of the CDR3: TGTGCCACCAGCGGGCTAAGGGGGGTACTCTACGAGCAGTACTTC. Translation gives CATSGLRGVLYEQYF. V usage is TRBV19 and J usage is TRBJ2-7; D is tentatively TRBD1 or TRBD2 (6 bases each). The V gene's germline CDR1 is LNHDA and CDR2 SQIVND (reference sequence). V lost 10 bases, J lost 3 bases, and 22 bases lay in between. This CDR3 spans 15 amino acids.

The chain employs TRBV18 and TRBJ2-7, with TRBD2 matching 7 bases. Germline lookup yields CDR1 KGHSH and CDR2 LQKENI. With 2 bases clipped from V and 4 bases from J, the junction kept 8 bases outside the gene matches. This CDR3 is built from 15 residues. CDR3 amino acids: CASSPEAGREYEQYF. Here the CDR3 DNA reads TGTGCCAGCTCACCAGAAGCGGGACGGGAATACGAGCAGTACTTC. The full variable domain, with the rest looked up from reference TRBV18 and TRBJ2-7, is NAGVMQNPRHLVRRRGQEARLRCSPMKGHSHVYWYRQLPEEGLKFMVYLQKENIIDESGMPKERFSAEFPKEGPSILRIQQVVRGDSAAYFCASSPEAGREYEQYFGPGTRLTVT.

The rearrangement joins TRBV5-4 to TRBJ2-5; D uncertain. The germline gives CDR1 SGHNT, CDR2 YYREEE (reference sequence). The CDR3 has 15 residues. Trimming stripped 1 base from V and 1 base from J, with 11 bases between. The CDR3 loop reads CASSLLTAAQETQYF. In DNA form, the CDR3 reads TGTGCCAGCAGCTTGCTTACGGCAGCCCAAGAGACCCAGTACTTC.

The genes are TRBV6-5 and TRBJ1-1; D not certain. Germline CDR1 reads MNHEY; CDR2 reads SVGAGI. The germline V and J ends were trimmed by 2 bases and 4 bases, with 8 bases remaining between them. CDR3 length: 13 amino acids. CDR3 loop: CASSYRALTEAFF. The DNA of the CDR3 is TGTGCCAGCAGTTACAGGGCACTCACTGAAGCTTTCTTT.

The chain joins TRBV4-3 to TRBJ2-3; 8 positions agree with TRBD2. This CDR3 spans 15 amino acids. J was trimmed by 6 bases and V by 6 bases; bases with no gene match: 11. Germline V gene data show CDR1 as LGHNA and CDR2 as YSLEER. CDR3 in DNA: TGCGCCAGCAGTCGTAGCGGGGAGGGCGGGGATACGCAGTATTTT. This encodes CASSRSGEGGDTQYF.

Remarks on this clone: Other DNA sequences within the sample encode an identical CDR3. The chain employs TRBV5-6 and TRBJ2-3; D is uncertain. The ends were cut back, 0 bases at V and 1 base at J, with 3 bases in the middle. This CDR3 region has 13 residues. CDR1 and CDR2 (germline): SGHDT, YYEEEE. As DNA, the CDR3 is TGTGCCAGCAGCTTGGCCGGCACAGATACGCAGTATTTT. Translated, it gives CASSLAGTDTQYF. The full variable domain, rest sourced from reference TRBV5-6 and TRBJ2-3, is DAGVTQSPTHLIKTRGQQVTLRCSPKSGHDTVSWYQQALGQGPQFIFQYYEEEERQRGNFPDRFSGHQFPNYSSELNVNALLLGDSALYLCASSLAGTDTQYFGPGTRLTVL.

The chain recombines TRBV18 with TRBJ2-5, with D maybe TRBD2 (6 bases). Germline lookup yields CDR1 KGHSH and CDR2 LQKENI. The V gene lost 3 bases and the J gene lost 5 bases, with 7 bases spanning the gap. The CDR3 consists of 12 residues. The CDR3 DNA sequence: TGTGCCAGCTCACCTGCGGGGGAGACCCAGTACTTC. This translates into CASSPAGETQYF.

The chain joins TRBV19 to TRBJ2-7; TRBD1 agrees at 10 bases. Looked up from germline, CDR1 is LNHDA and CDR2 is SQIVND (reference sequence). The CDR3 totals 14 residues. V shed 4 bases, J shed 2 bases, and the junction held 2 bases outside the gene matches. The CDR3 DNA is TGTGCCAGTAGTACGGGACAGGGGCCCTACGAGCAGTACTTC. It encodes CASSTGQGPYEQYF.

The rearrangement joins TRBV18 to TRBJ1-5, with D possibly being TRBD1 (5 bases). The CDR3 consists of 14 residues. The V gene's germline CDR1 is KGHSH and CDR2 LQKENI. V was cut by 2 bases and J by 4 bases, with 9 bases left in between. The CDR3 is CASSPGAGNQPQHF. CDR3 nucleotide sequence: TGTGCCAGCTCACCAGGGGCGGGAAATCAGCCCCAGCATTTT.

This clone was counted a few times. The rearrangement links TRBV30 to TRBJ1-2, with D tentatively TRBD1 (5 bases). The germline gives CDR1 GTSNPN, CDR2 SVGIG (reference sequence). The ends were cut back, 2 bases at V and 4 bases at J, with 11 bases in the middle. This CDR3 has 13 residues. Here the CDR3 reads CAWSLGTAYGYTF. DNA for the CDR3: TGTGCCTGGAGTTTGGGGACGGCCTATGGCTACACCTTC.

V and J are TRBV6-5 and TRBJ1-6; 7 bases map to TRBD1. This CDR3 is built from 13 residues. Trimming took 2 bases from V and 12 from J; bases not matched to a gene: 4. CDR1 and CDR2 from the germline V gene are MNHEY and SVGAGI. CDR3 sequence reads: CASSYRDREPLHF. As DNA, the CDR3 is TGTGCCAGCAGTTACCGCGACAGGGAACCCCTCCACTTT.

This clone was seen a few times. This chain links TRBV11-2 with TRBJ1-1; 7 positions match TRBD1. The CDR3 totals 12 residues. The ends lost 5 bases at V and 6 bases at J; junction bases unmatched: 3. Germline V CDR1 and CDR2: SGHAT, FQNNGV. The CDR3 bases are TGTGCCAGCAGCCGACAGGGACCTGAAGCTTTCTTT. The encoded protein is CASSRQGPEAFF.